These 24 T cell receptor beta chains share one sample of origin, sequenced in a study of blood T cell repertoires in COVID-19. The data were produced by immunoSEQ multiplex PCR, yet TCRdb's version contains in-frame clones alone and is incomplete. The sample holds 100,000 to 150,000 clones, about 89% seen once. Sequencing was performed on peripheral blood. The receptor set was obtained from a man in his fifties or sixties with active COVID-19.

DNA for the CDR3: TGCGCCAGCAGCTTGGAACTAACCTACGAGCAGTACTTC. Translation gives CASSLELTYEQYF. This chain links TRBV5-1 with TRBJ2-7; D gene ambiguous. Germline lookup yields CDR1 SGHRS and CDR2 YFSETQ. CDR3 length: 13 amino acids. Trimming left V 0 bases short and J 2 bases short, with 6 bases between.

The CDR3 DNA follows: TGTGCCTGGAGTGTACAGGGGGGCGCAACTAATGAAAAACTGTTTTTT. Translating gives CAWSVQGGATNEKLFF. The rearrangement uses TRBV30 and TRBJ1-4; TRBD1 matches 8 bases. Germline assignment: CDR1 GTSNPN and CDR2 SVGIG (reference sequence). V was pared by 0 bases and J by 0 bases, with 3 bases of the junction left unmatched. The CDR3 length is 16 residues.

V gene TRBV9 combines with J gene TRBJ1-1; D is perhaps TRBD1 (5 bases). CDR3 size: 15 residues. Between the trimmed V and J ends, which lost 0 bases and 1 base, there was a span of 10 bases. In germline, CDR1 is SGDLS, CDR2 YYNGEE. The CDR3 reads CASSVAPQGNTEAFF. CDR3 nucleotides: TGTGCCAGCAGCGTAGCCCCCCAGGGGAACACTGAAGCTTTCTTT.

This clone appeared a single time. The CDR3 DNA reads as TGCAGCGTTGTGCTAGCGGGGGGTGGGTACAATGAGCAGTTCTTC. Translated, it gives CSVVLAGGGYNEQFF. The V gene is TRBV29-1, the J gene TRBJ2-1; the match to TRBD2 covers 11 bases. The V and J ends lost 4 bases and 4 bases, in that order; junction bases with no gene match: 6. The CDR3 spans 15 residues. The germline CDR1 and CDR2 sequences are SQVTM and ANQGSEA.

A note on this clone: The sample carries other DNA sequences with the same CDR3. The V call is TRBV6-5, the J call TRBJ1-5; D is ambiguous. CDR1 is MNHEY and CDR2 is SVGAGI in the germline V gene. The CDR3 covers 14 residues. Trimming stripped 6 bases from V and 1 base from J, with 10 bases between. In nucleotides, the CDR3 is TGTGCCAGCAGCCGGACTGGAAGCAATCAGCCCCAGCATTTT. It yields the protein CASSRTGSNQPQHF.

The chain combines TRBV7-2 with TRBJ2-3; 9 bases agree with TRBD2. The trim removed 1 base at V and 1 base at J, leaving 0 bases unmatched. The CDR3 covers 15 residues. Germline CDR1 reads SGHTA; CDR2 reads FQGNSA. The CDR3 loop reads CASSLVAGGTDTQYF. The CDR3 bases are TGTGCCAGCAGCTTAGTAGCGGGGGGCACAGATACGCAGTATTTT.

The chain combines TRBV6-6 with TRBJ2-7; 7 bases map to TRBD1. The CDR3 has 14 amino acids. V trimming: 1 base; J trimming: 3 bases; junction bases outside the gene matches: 3. The germline V gene encodes CDR1 MNHNY and CDR2 SVGAGI (reference sequence). The chain's CDR3 is CASSYYGDSYEQYF. In nucleotides, the CDR3 is TGTGCCAGCAGTTACTATGGGGACAGCTACGAGCAGTACTTC.

The V call is TRBV5-1, the J call TRBJ1-3, with 7 bases matching TRBD1. Trimming at V came to 6 bases and at J to 0 bases, leaving 6 bases not matched to a gene. Germline V gene lookup returns CDR1 SGHRS and CDR2 YFSETQ. The CDR3 consists of 15 residues. CDR3 DNA: TGCGCCAGCAAAGAGGGGGCTGGCTCTGGAAACACCATATATTTT. Protein product: CASKEGAGSGNTIYF.

The V call is TRBV6-1, the J call TRBJ1-2; possible D gene TRBD1, 6 bases. The V end lost 3 bases, the J end lost 4 bases, and 9 bases lay between the germline ends. The CDR3 has 13 residues. Germline values: CDR1 MNHNS, CDR2 SASEGT. The CDR3 DNA is TGTGCCAGCAGTGAGATAGGGGGCTATGGCTACACCTTC. Protein: CASSEIGGYGYTF.

The chain recombines TRBV23-1 with TRBJ2-2, with D unclear. TRBV23-1 is designated an ORF whose function remains uncertain. The V and J ends lost 4 bases and 2 bases respectively, with 5 bases between them. CDR3 length: 13 amino acids. CDR3 nucleotide sequence: TGCGCCAGCAGTCGACAAAACACCGGGGAGCTGTTTTTT. This translates into CASSRQNTGELFF.

This clone was found a few times. The chain has TRBV4-1 and TRBJ2-7; D possibly corresponds to TRBD2 (6 bases). The CDR3 is 15 residues long. V was shortened by 5 bases and J by 3 bases, with 17 bases between the two germline ends. The germline V gene encodes CDR1 MGHRA and CDR2 YSYEKL. CDR3 residues: CASSLRRVGGYEQYF. For the CDR3, the DNA is TGCGCCAGCAGCTTACGCCGGGTCGGGGGCTACGAGCAGTACTTC.

The chain uses TRBV5-1 and TRBJ1-1; D might be TRBD1 (6 bases). The germline V gene has CDR1 SGHRS and CDR2 YFSETQ. V lost 2 bases to trimming and J lost 4 bases, with 12 bases between them. The CDR3 loop spans 14 amino acids. DNA for the CDR3: TGCGCCAGCAGCTTACCACAGGGTGGCACTGAAGCTTTCTTT. Translating gives CASSLPQGGTEAFF.

The J gene is TRBJ2-7, the V gene TRBV18; no reliable D call. Trimming stripped 3 bases from V and 3 bases from J, with 6 bases between. Germline-derived CDR1 and CDR2 are KGHSH and LQKENI. The CDR3 totals 12 residues. CDR3 DNA: TGTGCCAGCTCACCCCAGAACTACGAGCAGTACTTC. It yields the protein CASSPQNYEQYF.

V gene TRBV11-2 combines with J gene TRBJ2-1; 10 bases agree with TRBD1. Unmatched junction bases numbered 5, after V lost 5 bases and J lost 7 bases. The CDR3 is made up of 14 amino acids. Germline V gene data show CDR1 as SGHAT and CDR2 as FQNNGV. As DNA, the CDR3 is TGTGCCAGCAGCAACCGGGACAGGGGAAATGAGCAGTTCTTC. This gives the protein CASSNRDRGNEQFF.

As DNA, the CDR3 is TGTGCCAGCAGCTTCGGACAGGGTGACTATGGCTACACCTTC. This sequence encodes CASSFGQGDYGYTF. The chain is built from TRBV7-2 and TRBJ1-2, with 8 bases lining up with TRBD1. The CDR3 consists of 14 residues. V lost 3 bases to trimming and J lost 3 bases; unmatched junction nucleotides: 3. CDR1 and CDR2 from the germline V gene are SGHTA and FQGNSA.

V gene TRBV5-1 combines with J gene TRBJ1-2; TRBD1 aligns across 7 bases. CDR1 is SGHRS, CDR2 YFSETQ, per germline. With 5 bases clipped from V and 0 bases from J, the junction kept 10 bases outside the gene matches. The CDR3 has 16 amino acids. CDR3 DNA sequence: TGCGCCAGCAGACCAGCCTACAGGGGAACTAACTATGGCTACACCTTC. Protein sequence: CASRPAYRGTNYGYTF.

This clone was counted a single time. Other DNA sequences from this sample encode an identical CDR3 as well. The chain joins TRBV5-1 to TRBJ1-2; 9 nucleotides line up with TRBD1. CDR3 length: 15 amino acids. The junction had 6 bases not matched to a gene; V was cut back by 0 bases and J by 6 bases. In germline, CDR1 is SGHRS, CDR2 YFSETQ. CDR3 amino acids: CASSLAGQGIDGYTF. CDR3 sequence (DNA): TGCGCCAGCAGCTTGGCCGGACAGGGGATAGATGGCTACACCTTC.

The rearrangement uses TRBV19 and TRBJ1-2; 9 nucleotides align to TRBD1. With 7 bases clipped from V and 3 bases from J, the junction kept 6 bases outside the gene matches. Germline lookup yields CDR1 LNHDA and CDR2 SQIVND (reference sequence). The CDR3 has 14 amino acids. CDR3 DNA sequence: TGTGCCAGTACCGACCGGGACAGGGACTATGGCTACACCTTC. This encodes CASTDRDRDYGYTF.

The chain carries TRBV25-1 and TRBJ1-1; TRBD1 agrees at 8 bases. Germline CDR1 and CDR2: MGHDK and SYGVNS. J lost 1 base, V lost 8 bases, and 9 bases had no gene match. This CDR3 has 15 amino acids. The CDR3 bases are TGTGCCAGCCAGACCCCAGGGGGCCGGAACACTGAAGCTTTCTTT. Amino acid sequence: CASQTPGGRNTEAFF.

This clone was counted once. The chain uses TRBV3-1 (or the pseudogene TRBV3-2) and TRBJ1-1; TRBD1 matches 7 bases. Germline trimming cut 3 bases from V and 6 bases from J; bases unmatched to any gene: 4. Germline CDR1 reads LGHDT; CDR2 reads YNNKEL (reference sequence). The CDR3 length is 13 residues. The CDR3 loop is CASSHDRVAEAFF. In nucleotides, the CDR3 is TGTGCCAGCAGCCATGACAGGGTGGCTGAAGCTTTCTTT.

This sequence joins TRBV10-3 and TRBJ2-7; no firm D call. The germline V and J ends were trimmed by 2 bases and 0 bases, with 8 bases remaining between them. The CDR3 is 14 residues long. Germline lookup yields CDR1 ENHRY and CDR2 SYGVKD. The CDR3 sequence is CAISEQTNSYEQYF. The DNA of the CDR3 is TGTGCCATCAGTGAGCAGACAAACTCCTACGAGCAGTACTTC.

This clone was recorded once. The CDR3 here is CASSFPDSRRVTGELFF. Here the CDR3 DNA reads TGTGCCAGCAGCTTCCCGGACAGCCGGAGAGTCACCGGGGAGCTGTTTTTT. The V call is TRBV11-2, the J call TRBJ2-2, with a weak D call TRBD1 (6 bases). This CDR3 comprises 17 residues. In germline, CDR1 is SGHAT, CDR2 FQNNGV. Trimming left V 3 bases short and J 4 bases short, with 18 bases between.

This clone has just a few counts. The chain joins TRBV5-4 to TRBJ1-1; no definite D call. Germline assignment: CDR1 SGHNT and CDR2 YYREEE (reference sequence). This CDR3 comprises 14 residues. The V end was cut by 1 base, the J end by 0 bases, with 7 bases between. CDR3 nucleotides: TGTGCCAGCAGCTTGTTGGCCGTGAACACTGAAGCTTTCTTT. This codes for CASSLLAVNTEAFF.

The CDR3 here is CASSLLTGGGKTQYF. The CDR3 DNA is TGTGCCAGCAGCCTATTGACAGGGGGAGGGAAGACCCAGTACTTC. V is TRBV14 and J is TRBJ2-5, with 9 bases that match TRBD1. The V segment lost 4 bases and the J segment 6 bases; nucleotides outside the gene matches: 9. Germline V gene data show CDR1 as SGHDN and CDR2 as FVKESK. This CDR3 comprises 15 residues.